This entry lists 11 T cell receptor beta chains sequenced from one sample in a study of blood T cell repertoires in COVID-19. Here immunoSEQ multiplex PCR was the method, and the copy in TCRdb shows in-frame clones only, minus some. The sample lists a few hundred thousand clones; approximately 81% were seen once. Sequencing used peripheral blood. The receptor source for this set is a young woman with acute or convalescent COVID-19.

This chain uses TRBV11-2 with TRBJ2-7, with D perhaps matching TRBD2 (7 bases). Trimming removed 6 bases at V and 4 bases at J, with 19 bases between. Per germline, CDR1 SGHAT and CDR2 FQNNGV. The CDR3 runs to 15 residues. The CDR3 loop is CASSQEGGALYEQYF. For the CDR3, the DNA is TGTGCCAGCAGTCAAGAGGGGGGGGCTCTATACGAGCAGTACTTC.

The chain recombines TRBV12-3 or TRBV12-4 with TRBJ1-2; tentative D call: TRBD1 (6 bases). With 11 bases removed from V and 8 bases from J, the gap between germline ends came to 18 bases. The CDR3 runs 12 residues. CDR3 amino acids: CAGADGGSGYTF. CDR3 DNA: TGTGCCGGAGCGGATGGGGGCTCGGGCTACACCTTC.

The chain joins TRBV11-1 to TRBJ2-1, with D possibly matching TRBD2 (5 bases). The CDR3 extends over 13 amino acids. Germline V gene lookup returns CDR1 SGHAT and CDR2 FQDESV (reference sequence). With 2 bases removed from V and 8 bases from J, the gap between germline ends came to 10 bases. The chain's CDR3 is CASSLQDSDEQFF. DNA of the CDR3: TGTGCCAGCAGCTTACAGGACTCCGATGAGCAGTTCTTC.

This clone has only one observation. This chain links TRBV2 with TRBJ1-1; TRBD1 matches at 7 bases. CDR1 SNHLY and CDR2 FYNNEI come from the germline V gene. Unmatched junction bases numbered 15, after V lost 5 bases and J lost 6 bases. There are 16 residues in the CDR3. This chain's CDR3 is CASSLSLTGKGAEAFF. CDR3 nucleotide sequence: TGTGCCAGCAGTCTTTCCTTGACAGGGAAGGGGGCTGAAGCTTTCTTT.

This clone was counted only a few times. V gene TRBV2 combines with J gene TRBJ2-3; 10 nucleotides match TRBD2. Germline V gene lookup returns CDR1 SNHLY and CDR2 FYNNEI. The ends lost 5 bases at V and 4 bases at J; junction bases unmatched: 9. This CDR3 spans 16 amino acids. Here the CDR3 reads CASSRISGGLSDTQYF. The CDR3 region has the DNA TGTGCCAGCAGTCGCATTAGCGGGGGGTTATCAGATACGCAGTATTTT.

Only one count was recorded for this clone. CDR3 bases: TGTGCCAGCAGTCTCCTGCAGGGTGACGCCGGGGAGCTGTTTTTT. Residues: CASSLLQGDAGELFF. The chain links TRBV2 to TRBJ2-2, with D tentatively TRBD1 (5 bases). The CDR3 is 15 residues long. Per the germline V gene, CDR1 is SNHLY and CDR2 is FYNNEI. V was trimmed by 5 bases and J by 6 bases, leaving 16 bases between them.

The chain carries TRBV12-5 and TRBJ2-7; the match to TRBD1 covers 9 bases. Germline assignment: CDR1 LGHNT and CDR2 FRNRAP. V lost 0 bases and J lost 0; bases outside the gene matches: 3. The CDR3 covers 16 residues. CDR3 DNA: TGTGCTAGTGGTTTGGTATTGGGACAGGGCTCCTACGAGCAGTACTTC. Its protein is CASGLVLGQGSYEQYF.

This chain connects TRBV10-3 to TRBJ2-3; D is perhaps TRBD2 (6 bases). V was trimmed by 4 bases and J by 8 bases, leaving 16 bases between them. In germline, CDR1 is ENHRY, CDR2 SYGVKD. The CDR3 is 14 amino acids. The CDR3 here is CAISATSRDFTQYF. In DNA form, the CDR3 reads TGTGCCATCAGTGCAACTAGCCGGGATTTTACGCAGTATTTT.

The chain has TRBV6-5 and TRBJ1-5; no reliable D call. V lost 6 bases, J lost 0 bases, and 6 bases lay in between. CDR1 and CDR2 (germline): MNHEY, SVGAGI. The CDR3 runs to 13 residues. The CDR3 spells CASRDYSNQPQHF. CDR3 DNA: TGTGCCAGCAGGGACTATAGCAATCAGCCCCAGCATTTT.

This clone showed up many times. The J gene is TRBJ2-3, the V gene TRBV7-2; tentative D call: TRBD1 (6 bases). CDR1 and CDR2 (germline): SGHTA, FQGNSA. The CDR3 sequence is 15 residues long. Trimming removed 3 bases from V and 2 bases from J, with 12 bases in between. The CDR3: CASSFGQPHTDTQYF. CDR3 in DNA: TGTGCCAGCAGCTTCGGACAGCCTCACACAGATACGCAGTATTTT.

The chain is built from TRBV9 and TRBJ1-1; D gene ambiguous. Germline-derived CDR1 and CDR2 are SGDLS and YYNGEE. Trimming removed 1 base from V and 6 bases from J, with 10 bases in between. The CDR3 is 13 amino acids. The CDR3 DNA reads as TGTGCCAGCAGCGTAAACGGAGGATCTGAAGCTTTCTTT. Protein sequence: CASSVNGGSEAFF.